The source of this T cell receptor (beta chain) is a study of CD8+ T cells in alopecia areata. Germline CDR1 reads SGDLS; CDR2 reads YYNGEE. The CDR3 runs 14 residues. Trimming stripped 4 bases from V and 6 bases from J, with 17 bases between. Following RNA extraction, reverse transcription yielded cDNA that acted as the sequencing template. TCRdb keeps only in-frame clones here, not all; method: immunoSEQ multiplex PCR. Here the sample spans 34,000 or so clones, around 60% being singletons. This TCR derives from a human donor with alopecia areata. The sequenced sample was NKG2D-high CD8+ T cells sorted from blood. The genes are TRBV9 and TRBJ2-7; TRBD2 might be the D (5 bases). The CDR3 sequence: CASSSWPGGSEQYF. CDR3 coding DNA: TGTGCCAGCAGCTCCTGGCCCGGAGGCTCCGAGCAGTACTTC. Combining the CDR3 with reference TRBV9 and TRBJ2-7 gives the whole variable domain DSGVTQTPKHLITATGQRVTLRCSPRSGDLSVYWYQQSLDQGLQFLIQYYNGEERAKGNILERFSAQQFPDLHSELNLSSLELGDSALYFCASSSWPGGSEQYFGPGTRLTVT.